This passage covers 17 T cell receptor beta chains from one sample sequenced in a study of human T cells and chemical hapten exposure. Stated time point: pre-sensitization, week 0. Stated treatment: therapeutic diphenylcyclopropenone sensitization with weekly scalp DPC. TCRdb reanalysed the RACE reads using MiXCR and keeps one entry per CDR3 protein. The profile covers a few hundred thousand distinct CDR3 sequences, with 7.7% appearing a single time and 1.2% taken by the ten largest. Sequencing used whole blood, obtained in connection with sensitization to the hapten diphenylcyclopropenone (DPC). These receptors originate from a man between 18 and 35 years old with alopecia areata. Some clones in this sample may be carry-over from other donors' samples.

Only a few counts were recorded for this clonotype. This chain links TRBV28 with TRBJ2-6, with D unresolved. Deletions cut 1 base from V and 5 bases from J, with 12 bases between. The CDR3 consists of 16 residues. Germline assignment: CDR1 MDHEN and CDR2 SYDVKM. In nucleotides, the CDR3 is TGTGCCAGCAGTTTATTGGTTGGGCCTCGGGCCAACGTCCTGACTTTC. It specifies CASSLLVGPRANVLTF. The full variable domain, completed using reference TRBV28 and TRBJ2-6, is DVKVTQSSRYLVKRTGEKVFLECVQDMDHENMFWYRQDPGLGLRLIYFSYDVKMKEKGDIPEGYSVSREKKERFSLILESASTNQTSMYLCASSLLVGPRANVLTFGAGSRLTVL.

This clonotype was detected only a few times. V and J are TRBV7-9 and TRBJ1-2; 7 nucleotides match TRBD1. The CDR3 is 13 residues long. V gave up 5 bases and J gave up 8 bases; unmatched junction bases: 8. Germline-derived CDR1 and CDR2 are SEHNR and FQNEAQ (reference sequence). CDR3 nucleotide sequence: TGTGCCAGCAGCATAGGGACAGTCTCCGGCTACACCTTC. Translation: CASSIGTVSGYTF.

The chain recombines TRBV29-1 with TRBJ1-4; D not certain. CDR1 is SQVTM and CDR2 is ANQGSEA in the germline V gene. Trimming pared 4 bases from V and 10 bases from J, leaving 13 bases between. The CDR3 loop spans 12 amino acids. The CDR3 loop reads CSVVPADGKLFF. As DNA, the CDR3 is TGCAGCGTTGTCCCGGCGGATGGAAAACTGTTTTTT.

In its sample, this clonotype was seen a few times. The V call is TRBV3-1, the J call TRBJ1-4; TRBD1 matches 10 bases. The CDR3 spans 16 residues. Trimming removed 3 bases from V and 10 bases from J; junction bases left unmatched: 11. CDR1 is LGHDT and CDR2 is YNNKEL in the germline V gene (reference sequence). This CDR3 is CASSQTTGTGEGKLFF. The DNA for the CDR3 is TGTGCCAGCAGCCAGACAACCGGGACAGGGGAGGGAAAACTGTTTTTT.

The table lists this clonotype with a few counts. The chain links TRBV3-1 to TRBJ1-6, with TRBD1 as a possible D gene (6 bases). This CDR3 has 17 amino acids. V gave up 0 bases and J gave up 4 bases, with 13 bases separating them. The germline V gene encodes CDR1 LGHDT and CDR2 YNNKEL (reference sequence). CDR3 in DNA: TGTGCCAGCAGCCAAGATCCCCCAGGGGTGTATAATTCACCCCTCCACTTT. Its protein product is CASSQDPPGVYNSPLHF.

This clonotype was detected many times. The V gene is TRBV7-9, the J gene TRBJ1-5; D is undetermined. This CDR3 contains 15 residues. The germline V and J ends were trimmed by 1 base and 5 bases, with 12 bases remaining between them. The V gene's germline CDR1 is SEHNR and CDR2 FQNEAQ (reference sequence). The CDR3 is CASSLGGRNDQPQHF. The CDR3 DNA reads TGTGCCAGCAGCTTAGGAGGGCGAAACGATCAGCCCCAGCATTTT. The variable domain in full, with the rest retrieved from reference TRBV7-9 and TRBJ1-5, is DTGVSQNPRHKITKRGQNVTFRCDPISEHNRLYWYRQTLGQGPEFLTYFQNEAQLEKSRLLSDRFSAERPKGSFSTLEIQRTEQGDSAMYLCASSLGGRNDQPQHFGDGTRLSIL.

This clonotype was detected many times. This rearrangement joins TRBV11-2 to TRBJ2-1; 9 bases match TRBD2. V lost 5 bases and J lost 8; bases outside the gene matches: 7. The CDR3 loop spans 14 amino acids. CDR1 SGHAT and CDR2 FQNNGV come from the germline V gene. This CDR3 reads CASSPLGGGDEQFF. The CDR3, as DNA: TGTGCCAGCAGCCCCCTAGGCGGGGGGGATGAGCAGTTCTTC.

The chain couples TRBV10-3 to TRBJ1-1; the D is unclear. Germline V gene data show CDR1 as ENHRY and CDR2 as SYGVKD. V was trimmed by 2 bases and J by 7 bases, leaving 11 bases between them. The CDR3 is 13 residues long. The CDR3 bases are TGTGCCATCAGTGAGCGGGGAATCGGTGAAGCTTTCTTT. As protein: CAISERGIGEAFF.

In this sample, this clonotype turned up many times. The genes are TRBV6-2 or TRBV6-3 and TRBJ1-5; 9 bases align to TRBD1. Germline loops: CDR1 MNHEY, CDR2 SVGEGT. Trimming removed 5 bases from V and 9 bases from J; junction bases left unmatched: 8. The CDR3 totals 14 residues. The CDR3 coding sequence is TGTGCCAGCAGTCTACAGGGGGCGCGTCGGCCCCAGCATTTT. It is translated as CASSLQGARRPQHF.

This chain connects TRBV6-6 to TRBJ2-2; TRBD1 agrees at 9 bases. The trim removed 10 bases at V and 7 bases at J, leaving 10 bases unmatched. CDR1 is MNHNY and CDR2 is SVGAGI in the germline V gene (reference sequence). This CDR3 comprises 14 residues. CDR3 sequence reads: CATATTGGNGELFF. In nucleotides, the CDR3 is TGTGCCACCGCAACGACAGGGGGAAACGGGGAGCTGTTTTTT.

Only a few counts were recorded for this clonotype. V and J are TRBV6-2 or TRBV6-3 and TRBJ2-4, with 8 bases that match TRBD1. Germline CDR1 and CDR2: MNHEY and SVGEGT. J lost 7 bases, V lost 0 bases, and 5 bases had no gene match. The CDR3 extends over 15 amino acids. The DNA of the CDR3 is TGTGCCAGCAGTTACTCGCGACAGGGGTCGAACATTCAGTACTTC. Translating gives CASSYSRQGSNIQYF.

This chain joins TRBV5-1 and TRBJ2-3, with 14 bases fitting TRBD2. The V segment lost 4 bases and the J segment 1 base; nucleotides outside the gene matches: 5. Germline CDR1 SGHRS, CDR2 YFSETQ. The CDR3 is made up of 17 amino acids. CDR3 sequence reads: CASSRGLAGARTDTQYF. The CDR3 nucleotides are TGCGCCAGCAGCAGGGGACTAGCGGGGGCCCGCACAGATACGCAGTATTTT.

There are a few counts of this clonotype. This chain uses TRBV25-1 with TRBJ2-3; 9 nucleotides line up with TRBD2. V shed 4 bases and J 9 bases; nucleotides not matched to a gene: 14. Germline V CDR1 and CDR2: MGHDK, SYGVNS. The CDR3 is 16 residues long. Here the CDR3 reads CASSVGLAGFQGTQYF. As DNA, the CDR3 is TGTGCCAGCAGTGTCGGGCTAGCGGGGTTCCAGGGCACGCAGTATTTT.

This clonotype has a handful of counts. The chain uses TRBV7-9 and TRBJ2-7; 7 positions match TRBD1. Germline CDR1 is SEHNR and CDR2 is FQNEAQ (reference sequence). The CDR3 extends over 15 amino acids. Trimming removed 3 bases from V and 4 bases from J; junction bases left unmatched: 9. The CDR3 reads CASSFGQVDSYEQYF. The CDR3, as DNA: TGTGCCAGCAGCTTCGGACAGGTCGACTCTTACGAGCAGTACTTC.

This clonotype was seen a few times. This chain links TRBV5-1 with TRBJ2-6; 9 bases are a match to TRBD1. The CDR3 is 16 residues long. Trimming at V came to 3 bases and at J to 2 bases, leaving 3 bases not matched to a gene. Germline CDR1 and CDR2: SGHRS and YFSETQ. The CDR3: CASSSQGATGANVLTF. CDR3 in DNA: TGCGCCAGCAGCTCACAGGGGGCAACTGGGGCCAACGTCCTGACTTTC.

This clonotype was detected a few times. This sequence joins TRBV6-6 and TRBJ2-7, with D perhaps assigned TRBD1 or TRBD2 (6 bases each). CDR1 is MNHNY and CDR2 is SVGAGI in the germline V gene (reference sequence). There are 13 residues in the CDR3. Trimming shortened V by 4 bases and J by 4 bases, and 11 bases separated the two germline ends. The CDR3 here is CASSSEGGYEQYF. CDR3 nucleotides: TGTGCCAGCAGTTCCGAGGGGGGATACGAGCAGTACTTC.

V is TRBV7-3 and J is TRBJ2-5, with 8 bases lining up with TRBD2. Germline trimming cut 0 bases from V and 5 bases from J; bases unmatched to any gene: 5. This CDR3 spans 15 amino acids. From germline, CDR1 is SGHTA and CDR2 FQGTGA. The CDR3, as DNA: TGTGCCAGCAGCTTAACAAACTTAGCGGGGGAGACCCAGTACTTC. Translated, it gives CASSLTNLAGETQYF.